The 28 T cell receptor beta chains presented below share a single source sample, sequenced in a study of blood T cell repertoires in COVID-19. TCRdb's copy holds only in-frame clones and misses some; the assay was immunoSEQ multiplex PCR. This sample has about 73,000 clones, with roughly 88% found just once. The specimen was peripheral blood. All receptors derive from an elderly man with active or convalescent COVID-19.

The CDR3 region has the DNA TGTGCCAGCAGTCTCCGGGACTCCTGGGATACGCAGTATTTT. This translates into CASSLRDSWDTQYF. The chain links TRBV6-5 to TRBJ2-3, with D possibly TRBD2 on 6 matching bases. Trimming shortened V by 5 bases and J by 6 bases, and 15 bases separated the two germline ends. This CDR3 has 14 residues. Per germline, CDR1 MNHEY and CDR2 SVGAGI.

This clone was recorded only once. The chain is built from TRBV7-8 and TRBJ2-5, with 10 positions matching TRBD2. V dropped 4 bases and J dropped 5; count of bases not matched to a gene: 10. CDR3 length: 16 amino acids. The V gene's germline CDR1 is SGHVS and CDR2 FQNEAQ. The CDR3 sequence: CASSSREAGGLETQYF. CDR3 nucleotides: TGTGCCAGCAGCTCCCGGGAAGCGGGGGGGTTGGAGACCCAGTACTTC.

The gene calls are TRBV6-1 and TRBJ1-1; tentative D call: TRBD1 (6 bases). V lost 2 bases, J lost 5 bases, and 12 bases lay in between. The germline CDR1 and CDR2 sequences are MNHNS and SASEGT. The CDR3 covers 14 residues. The CDR3, as DNA: TGTGCCAGCAGTGAATCAGGGGCTGTAACTGAAGCTTTCTTT. It specifies CASSESGAVTEAFF.

The chain has TRBV5-6 and TRBJ2-1; 9 nucleotides agree with TRBD2. Germline CDR1 reads SGHDT; CDR2 reads YYEEEE. The CDR3 contains 15 residues. The V and J ends lost 4 bases and 1 base, in that order; junction bases with no gene match: 3. This CDR3 is CASSGGLASYNEQFF. The DNA for the CDR3 is TGTGCCAGCAGCGGAGGACTAGCGTCCTACAATGAGCAGTTCTTC.

The V and J genes are TRBV5-4 and TRBJ2-6; 14 nucleotides line up with TRBD2. After removal of 4 bases from V and 4 bases from J, the junction contained 4 bases not matched to a gene. The germline V gene encodes CDR1 SGHNT and CDR2 YYREEE (reference sequence). This CDR3 spans 17 amino acids. DNA for the CDR3: TGTGCCAGCAGCAAGGGACTAGCGGGGGCCGGGGCCAACGTCCTGACTTTC. It specifies CASSKGLAGAGANVLTF.

V is TRBV6-2 or TRBV6-3 and J is TRBJ2-1; TRBD2 aligns across 9 bases. V dropped 6 bases and J dropped 4; count of bases not matched to a gene: 7. The CDR3 is made up of 15 amino acids. Germline lookup yields CDR1 MNHEY and CDR2 SVGEGT. DNA for the CDR3: TGTGCCAGCAGCCTACTAGCGGGTCATTACAATGAGCAGTTCTTC. It specifies CASSLLAGHYNEQFF.

The rearrangement joins TRBV2 to TRBJ1-4, with unresolved D. The germline V gene has CDR1 SNHLY and CDR2 FYNNEI. The CDR3 contains 13 residues. Trimming pared 7 bases from V and 6 bases from J, leaving 12 bases between. The CDR3 coding sequence is TGTGCCAGCAATGAGGTCCGAGATGAAAAACTGTTTTTT. This gives the protein CASNEVRDEKLFF.

This chain joins TRBV2 and TRBJ2-1, with a tentative D call TRBD2 (6 bases). Trimming took 6 bases from V and 9 from J, leaving 18 bases between them. The length of the CDR3 is 14 residues. Germline V gene lookup returns CDR1 SNHLY and CDR2 FYNNEI. This CDR3 reads CASRANPWGVEQFF. As DNA, the CDR3 is TGTGCCAGCAGGGCGAACCCGTGGGGGGTTGAGCAGTTCTTC. The full variable domain, rest sourced from reference TRBV2 and TRBJ2-1, is EPEVTQTPSHQVTQMGQEVILRCVPISNHLYFYWYRQILGQKVEFLVSFYNNEISEKSEIFDDQFSVERPDGSNFTLKIRSTKLEDSAMYFCASRANPWGVEQFFGPGTRLTVL.

The chain is built from TRBV7-8 and TRBJ1-6; the match to TRBD1 covers 7 bases. The CDR3 runs 14 residues. Germline V gene data show CDR1 as SGHVS and CDR2 as FQNEAQ. The trim removed 5 bases at V and 8 bases at J, leaving 6 bases unmatched. CDR3 sequence (DNA): TGTGCCAGCAGCATGACAGGGACGCATTCACCCCTCCACTTT. Translating gives CASSMTGTHSPLHF.

CDR3 bases: TGCGCCAGCAGCCGATATCTGGAGAGCAATCAGCCCCAGCATTTT. It yields the protein CASSRYLESNQPQHF. The rearrangement joins TRBV4-3 to TRBJ1-5; no firm D call. This CDR3 is built from 15 residues. V lost 4 bases and J lost 1, with 11 bases in between. CDR1 and CDR2 (germline): LGHNA, YSLEER.

The chain carries TRBV11-2 and TRBJ2-3; 16 nucleotides match TRBD2. Germline lookup yields CDR1 SGHAT and CDR2 FQNNGV. This CDR3 contains 19 residues. J was trimmed by 5 bases and V by 4 bases; bases with no gene match: 12. The CDR3 loop reads CASSSFGTSGRASVDTQYF. CDR3 nucleotides: TGTGCCAGCAGCTCATTCGGGACTAGCGGGAGGGCCTCTGTAGATACGCAGTATTTT.

The chain carries TRBV6-4 and TRBJ2-5, with D perhaps TRBD1 (6 bases). Trimming pared 2 bases from V and 2 bases from J, leaving 12 bases between. Germline values: CDR1 MRHNA, CDR2 SNTAGT. The CDR3 runs to 15 residues. This chain's CDR3 is CASSDIRTAQETQYF. In nucleotides, the CDR3 is TGTGCCAGCAGTGACATCAGGACAGCACAAGAGACCCAGTACTTC.

V gene TRBV28 combines with J gene TRBJ1-1; 7 nucleotides line up with TRBD1. Trimming took 2 bases from V and 3 from J; bases not matched to a gene: 3. The CDR3 totals 14 residues. The germline CDR1 and CDR2 sequences are MDHEN and SYDVKM. CDR3 sequence: CASSLKGAYTEAFF. The CDR3, as DNA: TGTGCCAGCAGTTTAAAGGGGGCGTACACTGAAGCTTTCTTT.

This clone was seen a single time. This chain joins TRBV15 and TRBJ1-2; possible D gene TRBD1, 5 bases. Germline V gene sequence: CDR1 LNHNV, CDR2 YYDKDF (reference sequence). With 5 bases removed from V and 7 bases from J, the gap between germline ends came to 29 bases. The CDR3 covers 18 residues. CDR3 in DNA: TGTGCCACCAGCTTAGGTGGATCGGACGGGGGGTTCTGGTCTGGCTACACCTTC. It yields the protein CATSLGGSDGGFWSGYTF. The full variable domain, rest sourced from reference TRBV15 and TRBJ1-2, is DAMVIQNPRYQVTQFGKPVTLSCSQTLNHNVMYWYQQKSSQAPKLLFHYYDKDFNNEADTPDNFQSRRPNTSFCFLDIRSPGLGDTAMYLCATSLGGSDGGFWSGYTFGSGTRLTVV.

The chain joins TRBV7-2 to TRBJ2-5, with D perhaps TRBD2 (6 bases). The V and J ends lost 6 bases and 0 bases respectively, with 11 bases between them. Germline loops: CDR1 SGHTA, CDR2 FQGNSA. The CDR3 extends over 14 amino acids. CDR3 sequence: CASRAGRHQETQYF. The CDR3 bases are TGTGCCAGCAGGGCGGGACGGCACCAAGAGACCCAGTACTTC.

The chain employs TRBV5-1 and TRBJ2-1, with D possibly matching TRBD2 (6 bases). Between the trimmed V and J ends, which lost 3 bases and 9 bases, there was a span of 19 bases. The CDR3 runs to 15 residues. Germline lookup yields CDR1 SGHRS and CDR2 YFSETQ. The CDR3: CASSWDPSIAVEQFF. The DNA of the CDR3 is TGCGCCAGCAGCTGGGACCCCTCTATAGCGGTTGAGCAGTTCTTC.

This chain joins TRBV6-5 and TRBJ1-2; D gene unclear. This CDR3 has 13 amino acids. V was cut by 6 bases and J by 0 bases, with 8 bases left in between. The germline gives CDR1 MNHEY, CDR2 SVGAGI. CDR3 residues: CASRGSSNYGYTF. For the CDR3, the DNA is TGTGCCAGCAGGGGGAGCTCTAACTATGGCTACACCTTC.

The sample holds a few counts of this clone. The chain links TRBV2 to TRBJ1-6; possible D gene TRBD1, 6 bases. Germline CDR1 and CDR2: SNHLY and FYNNEI. V lost 1 base and J 8 bases, leaving 9 bases between the germline ends. The CDR3 is made up of 14 amino acids. The CDR3 reads CASSEVRGYSPLHF. The CDR3 DNA reads TGTGCCAGCAGTGAAGTCAGGGGTTATTCACCCCTCCACTTT.

The rearrangement links TRBV6-6 to TRBJ1-3; D ambiguous. This CDR3 contains 14 residues. V was trimmed by 6 bases and J by 0 bases, leaving 9 bases between them. Germline V gene data show CDR1 as MNHNY and CDR2 as SVGAGI (reference sequence). CDR3 coding DNA: TGTGCCAGCAGGGCTTCGTCCTCTGGAAACACCATATATTTT. Its translation is CASRASSSGNTIYF.

This clone has just one count. The chain couples TRBV2 to TRBJ2-3; 12 bases match TRBD1. CDR3 length: 15 residues. Germline loops: CDR1 SNHLY, CDR2 FYNNEI. After removal of 6 bases from V and 5 bases from J, the junction contained 6 bases not matched to a gene. The CDR3 reads CASRPGTGGGDTQYF. CDR3 in DNA: TGTGCCAGCAGACCGGGGACAGGGGGCGGAGATACGCAGTATTTT.

The chain links TRBV27 to TRBJ2-1; 10 bases match TRBD1. The CDR3 extends over 17 amino acids. Germline lookup yields CDR1 MNHEY and CDR2 SMNVEV (reference sequence). V lost 5 bases and J lost 5; bases outside the gene matches: 12. This chain's CDR3 is CASSPFSGTGANNEQFF. The CDR3, as DNA: TGTGCCAGCAGTCCATTCTCGGGGACAGGGGCCAACAATGAGCAGTTCTTC.

This clone was picked up one time. The CDR3 coding sequence is TGTGCCAGCAGCAGAGGAGGTCCCTACGAGCAGTACTTC. Residues: CASSRGGPYEQYF. V usage is TRBV6-2 or TRBV6-3 and J usage is TRBJ2-7, with TRBD2 as a possible D gene (5 bases). The CDR3 spans 13 residues. Germline V CDR1 and CDR2: MNHEY, SVGEGT. Deletions cut 6 bases from V and 2 bases from J, with 11 bases between.

The chain recombines TRBV2 with TRBJ2-2, with D possibly TRBD2 on 6 matching bases. Germline values: CDR1 SNHLY, CDR2 FYNNEI. The CDR3 has 13 amino acids. With 4 bases removed from V and 8 bases from J, the gap between germline ends came to 11 bases. DNA for the CDR3: TGTGCCAGCAGTGGGGGGAGGACAGGGGAGCTGTTTTTT. Translation gives CASSGGRTGELFF.

The chain joins TRBV11-3 to TRBJ2-5, with D perhaps matching TRBD2 (6 bases). This CDR3 has 16 amino acids. Germline values: CDR1 SGHNT, CDR2 YENEEA. With 3 bases removed from V and 7 bases from J, the gap between germline ends came to 21 bases. CDR3 residues: CASSFGTRLLEGTQYF. The CDR3 DNA reads TGTGCCAGCAGCTTCGGGACCCGCCTTTTGGAGGGGACCCAGTACTTC.

The chain couples TRBV10-3 to TRBJ2-6, with TRBD1 matching 12 bases. V lost 6 bases to trimming and J lost 0 bases; unmatched junction nucleotides: 9. From germline, CDR1 is ENHRY and CDR2 SYGVKD. This CDR3 is built from 19 residues. CDR3 amino acids: CAISPGTGGILSGANVLTF. The DNA of the CDR3 is TGTGCCATCAGCCCCGGGACAGGGGGCATCCTCTCTGGGGCCAACGTCCTGACTTTC.

This sequence joins TRBV5-6 and TRBJ1-1; 7 nucleotides match TRBD1. The J segment lost 1 base and the V segment lost 4 bases, leaving 7 bases of the junction unmatched. CDR1 is SGHDT and CDR2 is YYEEEE in the germline V gene. The CDR3 is 15 residues long. The CDR3 sequence is CASSPGQVQNTEAFF. For the CDR3, the DNA is TGTGCCAGCAGCCCCGGACAGGTACAGAACACTGAAGCTTTCTTT.

This chain uses TRBV29-1 with TRBJ1-5, with D perhaps matching TRBD1 (5 bases). This CDR3 is 13 amino acids long. V was cut by 4 bases and J by 4 bases, with 11 bases left in between. From germline, CDR1 is SQVTM and CDR2 ANQGSEA. CDR3 sequence: CSVAGGVNQPQHF. The DNA of the CDR3 is TGCAGCGTTGCCGGGGGTGTTAATCAGCCCCAGCATTTT. Drawing the rest from reference TRBV29-1 and TRBJ1-5, the complete variable domain is SAVISQKPSRDICQRGTSLTIQCQVDSQVTMMFWYRQQPGQSLTLIATANQGSEATYESGFVIDKFPISRPNLTFSTLTVSNMSPEDSSIYLCSVAGGVNQPQHFGDGTRLSIL.

Remarks on this clone: Its ends do not fully match the called genes, so a read error is possible. This chain joins TRBV7-9 and TRBJ2-5; 9 bases align to TRBD1. CDR3 size: 15 residues. Germline-derived CDR1 and CDR2 are SEHNR and FQNEAQ (reference sequence). The chain's CDR3 is CASSRMTGGQETRYF. The CDR3 DNA is TGTGCCAGCAGCCGAATGACAGGGGGGCAGGAGACCCGGTACTTC.